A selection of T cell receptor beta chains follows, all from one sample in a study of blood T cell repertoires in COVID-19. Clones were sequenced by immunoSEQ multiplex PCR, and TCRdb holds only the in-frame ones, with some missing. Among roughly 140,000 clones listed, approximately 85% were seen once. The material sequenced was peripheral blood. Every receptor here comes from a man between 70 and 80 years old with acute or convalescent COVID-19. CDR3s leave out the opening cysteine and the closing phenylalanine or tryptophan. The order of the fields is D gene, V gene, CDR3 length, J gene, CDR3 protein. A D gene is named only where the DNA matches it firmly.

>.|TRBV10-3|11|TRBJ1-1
AISESWGAKAF
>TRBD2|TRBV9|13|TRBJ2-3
ASSVAGGREDTQY
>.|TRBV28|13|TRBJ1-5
ATGDGLEGNQPQH
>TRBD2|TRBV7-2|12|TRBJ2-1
ASRGLAGGLEQF
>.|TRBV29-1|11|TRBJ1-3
SVTRDIGNTIY
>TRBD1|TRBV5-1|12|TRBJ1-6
ASSGMGQGSPLH
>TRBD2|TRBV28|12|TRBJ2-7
ASRGTSGDYEQY
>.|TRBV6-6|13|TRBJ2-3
ASSPTGGGLDTQY
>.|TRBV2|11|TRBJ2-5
ASSEEGRETQY
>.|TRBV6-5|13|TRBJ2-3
ASSYNRASTDTQY
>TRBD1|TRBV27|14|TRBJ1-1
ASSLRGRSVNTEAF
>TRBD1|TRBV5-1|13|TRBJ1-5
ASSLSTGGNQPQH
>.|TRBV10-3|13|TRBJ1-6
AITGEPQGDSPLH
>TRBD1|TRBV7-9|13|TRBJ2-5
ASSPLGQGAETQY
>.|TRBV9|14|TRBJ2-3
ASSVGASSSTDTQY
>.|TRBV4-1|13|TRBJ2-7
ASSQSPGDSYEQY
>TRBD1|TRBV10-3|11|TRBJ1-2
AIRNPTGGGYT
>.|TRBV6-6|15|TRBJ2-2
ASSRTLGYTNTGELF
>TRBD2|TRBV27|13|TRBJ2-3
ASSRSGGPTDTQY
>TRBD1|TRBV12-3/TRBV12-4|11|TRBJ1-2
ASTSGQGYGYT
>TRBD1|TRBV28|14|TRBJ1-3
ASVYGQGAFGNTIY
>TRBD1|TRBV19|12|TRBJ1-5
ASSRTGGGQPQH
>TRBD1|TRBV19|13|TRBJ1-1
ASSPRTGIYTEAF
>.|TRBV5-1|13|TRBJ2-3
ASSLAGGTADTQY
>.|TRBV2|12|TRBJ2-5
ASSSSGSQETQY
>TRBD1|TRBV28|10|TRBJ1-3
ASRTGGNTIY
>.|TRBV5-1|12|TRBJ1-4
ASSGGEGGEKLF
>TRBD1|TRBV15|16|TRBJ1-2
ATSRWGGQAISNYGYT
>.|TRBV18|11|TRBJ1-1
ASSGGQNTEAF
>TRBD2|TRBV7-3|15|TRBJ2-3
ASTPTLAGGPPDTQY
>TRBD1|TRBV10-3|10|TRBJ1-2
ALGEGAGGYT
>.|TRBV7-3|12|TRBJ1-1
ASSLQGGDTEAF
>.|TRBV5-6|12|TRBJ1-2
ASSLLTAPYGYT
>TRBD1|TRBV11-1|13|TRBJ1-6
ASSLAPTGASPLH
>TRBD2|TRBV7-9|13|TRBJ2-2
ASSLPGGGSGELF
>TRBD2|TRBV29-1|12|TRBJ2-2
SGRAGADTGELF
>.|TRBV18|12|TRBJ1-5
ASSLGGVGQPQH
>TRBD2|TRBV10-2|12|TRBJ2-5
ATVRGGGGETQY
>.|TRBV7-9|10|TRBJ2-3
ASSSNTDTQY
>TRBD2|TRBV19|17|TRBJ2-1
ATEAQPWTSGKDYNEQF
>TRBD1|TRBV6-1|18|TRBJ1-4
ASSEAGLGESGTGEEKLF
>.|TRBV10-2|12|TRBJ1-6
ASIPGQWGSPLH
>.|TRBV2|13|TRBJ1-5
ASVPFTGNNQPQH
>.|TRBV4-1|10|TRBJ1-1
ASSQREGEAF
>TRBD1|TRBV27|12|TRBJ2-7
ASSSGQGGLEQY
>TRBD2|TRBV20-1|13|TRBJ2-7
SASDLAGSSYEQY
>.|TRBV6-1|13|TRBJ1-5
ASSELGVNNQPQH
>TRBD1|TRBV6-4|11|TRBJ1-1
ASSRQGNTEAF